The TCR beta chain described here comes from a study of a mutant IDH1 vaccine in newly diagnosed glioma. Study context: Patients' prior therapy spanned radiotherapy, temozolomide, or both; most underwent both.

Sequencing was performed with immunoSEQ multiplex PCR; in TCRdb, only in-frame clones are kept and a portion is missing. The table lists roughly 30,000 clones, approximately 78% of them singletons. This clone was recorded only once. What it binds is unknown. Time point reported: week 23, last vaccination. The vaccine gave 300 ug of a 20-mer mutant IDH1 peptide subcutaneously per dose. Donors had new IDH1-mutant astrocytomas of WHO grade 3 or 4 (ATRX-lost). The CDR3 is 18 amino acids. Germline V gene lookup returns CDR1 SGHNT and CDR2 YYREEE (reference sequence). V shed 0 bases and J shed 2 bases, with 15 bases lying between them.

The specimen comprised PBMCs, sampled from a glioma patient whose treatment included an IDH1 peptide vaccine. The V call is TRBV5-4, the J call TRBJ2-6; D gene unclear. This TCR was sampled from a woman aged 25 to 39 with glioma. The CDR3 DNA reads TGTGCCAGCAGCTTGGGTGGGCTAGGGAACACTGGGGCCAACGTCCTGACTTTC. This codes for CASSLGGLGNTGANVLTF. The whole variable domain, remainder taken from reference TRBV5-4 and TRBJ2-6, is ETGVTQSPTHLIKTRGQQVTLRCSSQSGHNTVSWYQQALGQGPQFIFQYYREEENGRGNFPPRFSGLQFPNYSSELNVNALELDDSALYLCASSLGGLGNTGANVLTFGAGSRLTVL.